The TCR beta chain described here comes from a study of shared clonotypes between healthy human individuals. General study results and limits: About 5% of naive CD4 clonotypes were shared across a handful of donors. Incompleteness in sorted-subset sequencing, despite large depth, was shown by rarefaction.

The naive CD8 subset, CD45RO-negative cells positively selected for CCR7, excluded terminally differentiated effector memory CD45RA+ cells. Evenly divided among several immunoSEQ plates was the genomic DNA of each subset. Sorted-subset replicate PCR reactions contained 200 ng DNA, corresponding to approximately 30,000 T cell genomes. Profiling relied on immunoSEQ multiplex PCR, and the TCRdb table lists in-frame clones only, not all of them. The sample yields about 580,000 clones, about 98% seen once. Notes on this clone: What it binds is unknown.

The CDR3 length is 13 residues. The germline V and J ends were trimmed by 7 bases and 0 bases, with 7 bases remaining between them. CDR1 SGDLS and CDR2 YYNGEE come from the germline V gene. The source of this sequence is a man between 25 and 39 years old in good health. The sequenced material came from naive CD8+ T cells sorted from blood. V gene TRBV9 combines with J gene TRBJ2-2; D unclear. CDR3 loop: CASVSANTGELFF. CDR3 DNA: TGTGCCAGCGTTTCAGCGAACACCGGGGAGCTGTTTTTT.